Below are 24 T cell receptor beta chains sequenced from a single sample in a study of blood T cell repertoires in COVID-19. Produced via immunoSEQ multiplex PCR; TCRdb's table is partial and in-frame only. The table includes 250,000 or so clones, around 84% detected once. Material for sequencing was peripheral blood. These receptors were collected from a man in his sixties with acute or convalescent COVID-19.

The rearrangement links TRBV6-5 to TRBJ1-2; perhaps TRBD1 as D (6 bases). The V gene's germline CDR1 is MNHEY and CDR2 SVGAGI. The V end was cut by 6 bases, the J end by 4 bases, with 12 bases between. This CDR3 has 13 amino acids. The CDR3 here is CASRRTVTYGYTF. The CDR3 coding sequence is TGTGCCAGCAGGCGGACAGTTACCTATGGCTACACCTTC.

CDR3 residues: CATSDSTGGPDTQYF. CDR3 sequence (DNA): TGTGCCACCAGTGATTCCACAGGAGGGCCAGATACGCAGTATTTT. V usage is TRBV24-1 and J usage is TRBJ2-3, with D maybe TRBD2 (6 bases). The CDR3 is made up of 15 amino acids. Trimming took 2 bases from V and 4 from J, leaving 12 bases between them. The germline V gene encodes CDR1 KGHDR and CDR2 SFDVKD.

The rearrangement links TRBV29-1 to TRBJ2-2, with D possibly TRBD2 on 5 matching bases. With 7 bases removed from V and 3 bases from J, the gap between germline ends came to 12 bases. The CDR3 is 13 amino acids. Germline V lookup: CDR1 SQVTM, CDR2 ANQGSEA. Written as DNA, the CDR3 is TGCAGCGGGGTGGACTGGGACACCGGGGAGCTGTTTTTT. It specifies CSGVDWDTGELFF.

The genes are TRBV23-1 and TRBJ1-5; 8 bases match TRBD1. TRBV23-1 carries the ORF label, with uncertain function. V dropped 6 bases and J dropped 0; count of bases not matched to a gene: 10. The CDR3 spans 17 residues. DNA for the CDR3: TGCGCCAGCAGCCCGGACAGGGTGCGCTTTAGCAATCAGCCCCAGCATTTT. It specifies CASSPDRVRFSNQPQHF.

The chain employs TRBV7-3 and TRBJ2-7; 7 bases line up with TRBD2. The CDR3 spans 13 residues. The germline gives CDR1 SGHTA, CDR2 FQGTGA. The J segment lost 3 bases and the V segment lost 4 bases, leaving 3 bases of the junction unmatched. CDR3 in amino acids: CASSSGLSYEQYF. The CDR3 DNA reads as TGTGCCAGCAGCTCGGGACTAAGCTACGAGCAGTACTTC. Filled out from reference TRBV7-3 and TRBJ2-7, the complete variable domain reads GAGVSQTPSNKVTEKGKYVELRCDPISGHTALYWYRQSLGQGPEFLIYFQGTGAADDSGLPNDRFFAVRPEGSVSTLKIQRTERGDSAVYLCASSSGLSYEQYFGPGTRLTVT.

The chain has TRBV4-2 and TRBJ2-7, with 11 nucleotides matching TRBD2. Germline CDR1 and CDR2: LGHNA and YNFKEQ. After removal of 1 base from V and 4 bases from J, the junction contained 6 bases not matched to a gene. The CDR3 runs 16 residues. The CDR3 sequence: CASSQAVAGGPYEQYF. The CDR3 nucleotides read TGTGCCAGCAGCCAAGCGGTAGCGGGGGGGCCGTACGAGCAGTACTTC.

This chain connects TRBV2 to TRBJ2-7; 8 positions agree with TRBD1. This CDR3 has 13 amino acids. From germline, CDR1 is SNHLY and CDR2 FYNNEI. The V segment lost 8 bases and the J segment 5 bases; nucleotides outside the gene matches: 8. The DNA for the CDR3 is TGTGCCAGCGGGTTACAGGGGGTCAACGAGCAGTACTTC. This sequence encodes CASGLQGVNEQYF.

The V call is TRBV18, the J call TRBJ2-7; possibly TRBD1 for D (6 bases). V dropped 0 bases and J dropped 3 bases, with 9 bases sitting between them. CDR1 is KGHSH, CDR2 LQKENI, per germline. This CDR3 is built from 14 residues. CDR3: CASSPPGRGYEQYF. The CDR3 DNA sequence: TGTGCCAGCTCACCACCGGGCAGGGGCTACGAGCAGTACTTC. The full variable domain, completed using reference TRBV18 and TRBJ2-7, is NAGVMQNPRHLVRRRGQEARLRCSPMKGHSHVYWYRQLPEEGLKFMVYLQKENIIDESGMPKERFSAEFPKEGPSILRIQQVVRGDSAAYFCASSPPGRGYEQYFGPGTRLTVT.

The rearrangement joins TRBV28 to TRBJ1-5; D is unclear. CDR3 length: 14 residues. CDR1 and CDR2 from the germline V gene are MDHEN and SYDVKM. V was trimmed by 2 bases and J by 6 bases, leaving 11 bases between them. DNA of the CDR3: TGTGCCAGCAGTTTAGCGGGAAAGATTCAGCCCCAGCATTTT. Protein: CASSLAGKIQPQHF.

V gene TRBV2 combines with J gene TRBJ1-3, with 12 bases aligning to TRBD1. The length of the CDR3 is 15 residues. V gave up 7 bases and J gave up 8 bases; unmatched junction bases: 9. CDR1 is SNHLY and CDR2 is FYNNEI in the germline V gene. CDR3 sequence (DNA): TGTGCCAGCACTCCGGGACAGGGGGCGCGGTACACCATATATTTT. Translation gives CASTPGQGARYTIYF.

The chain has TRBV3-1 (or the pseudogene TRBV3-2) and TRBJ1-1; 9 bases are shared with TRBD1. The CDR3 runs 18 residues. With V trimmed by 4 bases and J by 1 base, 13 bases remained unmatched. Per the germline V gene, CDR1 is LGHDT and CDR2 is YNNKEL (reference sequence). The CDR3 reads CASSPYRSEGQGNTEAFF. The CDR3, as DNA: TGTGCCAGCAGCCCATATAGGTCCGAGGGACAGGGGAACACTGAAGCTTTCTTT.

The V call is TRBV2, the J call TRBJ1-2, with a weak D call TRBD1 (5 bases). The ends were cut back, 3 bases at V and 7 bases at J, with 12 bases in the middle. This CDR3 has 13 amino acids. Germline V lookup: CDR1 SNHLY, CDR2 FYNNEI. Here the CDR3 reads CASSEQGSIGYTF. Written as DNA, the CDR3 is TGTGCCAGCAGTGAGCAGGGTTCGATTGGCTACACCTTC.

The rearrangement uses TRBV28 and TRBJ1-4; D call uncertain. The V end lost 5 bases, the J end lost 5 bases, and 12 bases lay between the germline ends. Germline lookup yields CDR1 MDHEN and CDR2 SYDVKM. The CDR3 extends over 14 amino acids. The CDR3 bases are TGTGCCAGCAGTCCGACGGGAAAGAATGAAAAACTGTTTTTT. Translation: CASSPTGKNEKLFF.

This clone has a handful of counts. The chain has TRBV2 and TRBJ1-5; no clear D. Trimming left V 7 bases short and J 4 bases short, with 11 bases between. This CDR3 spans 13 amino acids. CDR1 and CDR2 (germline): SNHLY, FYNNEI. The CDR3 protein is CASTTSSNQPQHF. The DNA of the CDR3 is TGTGCCAGCACGACTTCGAGTAATCAGCCCCAGCATTTT.

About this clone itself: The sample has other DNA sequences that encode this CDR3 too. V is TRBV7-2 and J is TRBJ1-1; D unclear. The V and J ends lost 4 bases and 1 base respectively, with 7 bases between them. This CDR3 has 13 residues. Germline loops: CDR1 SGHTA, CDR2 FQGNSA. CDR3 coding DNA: TGTGCCAGCAGCTCACAAGAGAACACTGAAGCTTTCTTT. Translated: CASSSQENTEAFF.

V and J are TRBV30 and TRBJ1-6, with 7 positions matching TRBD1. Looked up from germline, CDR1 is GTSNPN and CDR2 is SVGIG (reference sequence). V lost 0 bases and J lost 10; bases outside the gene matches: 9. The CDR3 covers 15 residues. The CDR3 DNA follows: TGTGCCTGGAGTGTTCAAGGGGGCGCGGGCTCACCCCTCCACTTT. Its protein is CAWSVQGGAGSPLHF.

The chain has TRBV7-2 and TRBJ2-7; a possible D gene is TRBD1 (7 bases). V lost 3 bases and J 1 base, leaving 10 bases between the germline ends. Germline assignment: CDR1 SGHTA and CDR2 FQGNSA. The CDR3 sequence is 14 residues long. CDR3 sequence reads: CASSLTGTSYEQYF. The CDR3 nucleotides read TGTGCCAGCAGCTTGACAGGGACTTCCTACGAGCAGTACTTC.

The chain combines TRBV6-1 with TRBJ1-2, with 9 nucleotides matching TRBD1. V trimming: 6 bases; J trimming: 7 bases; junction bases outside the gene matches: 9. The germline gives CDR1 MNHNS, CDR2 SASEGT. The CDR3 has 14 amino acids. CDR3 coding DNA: TGTGCCAGCAGCTACGACAGGGGGGAGAGTGGCTACACCTTC. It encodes CASSYDRGESGYTF.

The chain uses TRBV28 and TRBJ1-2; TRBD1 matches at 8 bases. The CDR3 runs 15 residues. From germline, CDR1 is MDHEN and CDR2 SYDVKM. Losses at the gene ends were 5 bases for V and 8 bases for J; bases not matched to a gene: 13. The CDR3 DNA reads TGTGCCAGCAGTCCCCCCCTGACAGGGGTCCACGGCTACACCTTC. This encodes CASSPPLTGVHGYTF.

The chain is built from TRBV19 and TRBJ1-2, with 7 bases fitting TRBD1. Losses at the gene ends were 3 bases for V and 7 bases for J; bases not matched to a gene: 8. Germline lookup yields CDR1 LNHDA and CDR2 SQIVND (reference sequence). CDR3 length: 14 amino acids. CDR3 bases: TGTGCCAGTAGTATCCTACAGGGGTCAGGTGGCTACACCTTC. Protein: CASSILQGSGGYTF.

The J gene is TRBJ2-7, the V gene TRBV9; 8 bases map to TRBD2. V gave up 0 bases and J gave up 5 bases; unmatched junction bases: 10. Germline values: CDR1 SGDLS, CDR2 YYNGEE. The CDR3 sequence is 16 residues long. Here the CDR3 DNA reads TGTGCCAGCAGCGTAGCCCCCCTACTAGCGGTTGACGAGCAGTACTTC. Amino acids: CASSVAPLLAVDEQYF.

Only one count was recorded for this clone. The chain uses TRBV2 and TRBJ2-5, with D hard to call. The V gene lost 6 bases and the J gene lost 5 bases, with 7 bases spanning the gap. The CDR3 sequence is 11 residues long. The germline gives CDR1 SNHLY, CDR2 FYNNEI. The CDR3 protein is CASRLSETQYF. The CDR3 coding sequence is TGTGCCAGCAGACTTTCGGAGACCCAGTACTTC.

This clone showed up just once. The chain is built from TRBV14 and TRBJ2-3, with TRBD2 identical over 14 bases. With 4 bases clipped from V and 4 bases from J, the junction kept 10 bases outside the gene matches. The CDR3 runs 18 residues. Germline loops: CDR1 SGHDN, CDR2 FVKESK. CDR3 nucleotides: TGTGCCAGCAGCCCGGGACTAGCGGGGGACTGGCGGGCAGATACGCAGTATTTT. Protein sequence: CASSPGLAGDWRADTQYF.

The CDR3 reads CARRNTPGLAAYNEQFF. The CDR3 DNA reads TGTGCCAGAAGAAACACACCGGGACTAGCGGCTTACAATGAGCAGTTCTTC. The V gene is TRBV21-1, the J gene TRBJ2-1; TRBD2 reflects the table's D call only, with no check against the DNA. TRBV21-1 is marked as a pseudogene. The CDR3 is 17 amino acids.